The 29 T cell receptor beta chains reported below all come from one sample, sequenced in a study of blood T cell repertoires in COVID-19 (dated by TCRdb to between 2020 and 2021). Library prep was done by the immunoSEQ multiplex PCR assay. In TCRdb, the immuneACCESS table is reduced to in-frame sequences with V and J assigned. These tables do not hold every clone; where another copy was compared, an unresolved V gene accounts for under half, and the others remain unexplained. This sample holds approximately 220,000 clones; 85% were observed only once. Jointly, the top ten make up 18% of the sample. Sequenced: PBMCs or T cells enriched from blood (not recorded which). The receptors derive from a man aged 40-55 years who had recovered from COVID-19.

For this clone: The DNA is left out, because the CDR3 cannot be placed on it with certainty; the CDR3 is given as TCRdb lists it. The CDR3 reads CASSFFGPGEQYF. The V and J genes are TRBV5-6 and TRBJ2-7; whether TRBD1, the table's D call, matches the DNA was not checked. Germline CDR1 is SGHDT and CDR2 is YYEEEE. The CDR3 is 13 residues long, counting both termini.

The chain links TRBV7-2 to TRBJ2-2; 11 bases map to TRBD2. After removal of 0 bases from V and 5 bases from J, the junction contained 5 bases not matched to a gene. CDR1 and CDR2 from the germline V gene are SGHTA and FQGNSA. This CDR3 contains 17 residues. Here the CDR3 reads CASSLAASGRITGELFF. The CDR3 DNA reads as TGTGCCAGCAGCTTAGCGGCTAGCGGGAGGATTACCGGGGAGCTGTTTTTT.

This clone was seen many times. V gene TRBV10-3 combines with J gene TRBJ2-2; 7 positions agree with TRBD1. Losses at the gene ends were 6 bases for V and 3 bases for J; bases not matched to a gene: 10. This CDR3 is 16 amino acids long. Germline V gene sequence: CDR1 ENHRY, CDR2 SYGVKD. CDR3 coding DNA: TGTGCCATCAGCCTCCGAGGACAGGCTTACACCGGGGAGCTGTTTTTT. This encodes CAISLRGQAYTGELFF.

The genes are TRBV30 and TRBJ2-7; a possible D gene is TRBD1 (5 bases). This CDR3 contains 12 residues. The V and J ends lost 3 bases and 0 bases respectively, with 6 bases between them. CDR1 is GTSNPN, CDR2 SVGIG, per germline (reference sequence). CDR3 residues: CAWRQDSYEQYF. CDR3 sequence (DNA): TGTGCCTGGAGACAGGACTCCTACGAGCAGTACTTC.

In this sample, this clone turned up a few times. The chain employs TRBV7-2 and TRBJ2-1; 13 bases agree with TRBD2. This CDR3 has 17 residues. The germline V gene encodes CDR1 SGHTA and CDR2 FQGNSA. The trim removed 3 bases at V and 4 bases at J, leaving 6 bases unmatched. The CDR3 reads CASSFDGTSGTYNEQFF. The CDR3 DNA follows: TGTGCCAGCAGCTTTGACGGGACTAGCGGGACGTACAATGAGCAGTTCTTC.

This rearrangement joins TRBV6-5 to TRBJ2-7; TRBD1 matches 7 bases. Trimming removed 4 bases from V and 6 bases from J; junction bases left unmatched: 3. Germline V gives CDR1 MNHEY, CDR2 SVGAGI. The CDR3 runs 12 residues. The CDR3 protein is CASSLQGREQYF. In nucleotides, the CDR3 is TGTGCCAGCAGTTTACAGGGGCGCGAGCAGTACTTC.

This clone was counted a few times. The chain combines TRBV11-3 with TRBJ2-7, with 7 bases matching TRBD2. CDR3 length equals 13 residues. V dropped 4 bases and J dropped 1; count of bases not matched to a gene: 1. Germline V CDR1 and CDR2: SGHNT, YENEEA. CDR3 residues: CASSSGGSYEQYF. Written as DNA, the CDR3 is TGTGCCAGCAGCTCGGGGGGATCCTACGAGCAGTACTTC.

In its sample, this clone was seen a few times. The chain has TRBV5-1 and TRBJ2-7, with a possible D match to TRBD2 (6 bases). The V and J ends lost 4 bases and 2 bases respectively, with 13 bases between them. The CDR3 covers 14 residues. Germline assignment: CDR1 SGHRS and CDR2 YFSETQ. The CDR3 sequence is CASSSSSATYEQYF. CDR3 in DNA: TGCGCCAGCAGCAGTTCTAGCGCCACCTACGAGCAGTACTTC.

The sample holds one count of this clone. The chain uses TRBV3-1 (or the pseudogene TRBV3-2) and TRBJ2-5, with 10 bases that match TRBD1. Germline CDR1 and CDR2: LGHDT and YNNKEL (reference sequence). CDR3 size: 15 residues. The V segment lost 4 bases and the J segment 5 bases; nucleotides outside the gene matches: 7. The CDR3 DNA follows: TGTGCCAGCAGCCCAGGGACAGGGGCGTTCGAGACCCAGTACTTC. It encodes CASSPGTGAFETQYF.

The V call is TRBV27, the J call TRBJ2-3, with 14 bases that match TRBD2. Per germline, CDR1 MNHEY and CDR2 SMNVEV (reference sequence). This CDR3 comprises 17 residues. Unmatched junction bases numbered 8, after V lost 5 bases and J lost 4 bases. The CDR3 DNA sequence: TGTGCCAGCAGTCTACGGACTAGCGGGAGGAGGGCAGATACGCAGTATTTT. Translating it yields CASSLRTSGRRADTQYF.

Of note for this clone: Sequence at one end of the junction differs from germline and may be a read error. The J gene is TRBJ1-1, the V gene TRBV29-1, with D possibly TRBD1 on 5 matching bases. The CDR3 contains 16 residues. The germline V gene has CDR1 SQVTM and CDR2 ANQGSEA. The CDR3 protein is CSVEEQNSRQNAEAFF. CDR3 nucleotides: TGCAGCGTTGAAGAGCAAAACTCTAGACAGAACGCTGAAGCTTTCTTT. Complete variable domain (other parts from reference TRBV29-1 and TRBJ1-1): SAVISQKPSRDICQRGTSLTIQCQVDSQVTMMFWYRQQPGQSLTLIATANQGSEATYESGFVIDKFPISRPNLTFSTLTVSNMSPEDSSIYLCSVEEQNSRQNAEAFFGQGTRLTVV.

This clone was counted a single time. This rearrangement joins TRBV18 to TRBJ1-6; possible D gene TRBD1, 6 bases. The germline CDR1 and CDR2 sequences are KGHSH and LQKENI. CDR3 length: 15 amino acids. The germline V and J ends were trimmed by 2 bases and 10 bases, with 15 bases remaining between them. CDR3 sequence reads: CASSPSNRESSPLHF. DNA of the CDR3: TGTGCCAGCTCACCATCGAACAGGGAAAGCTCACCCCTCCACTTT.

This rearrangement joins TRBV20-1 to TRBJ1-6, with a tentative D call TRBD1 (5 bases). Germline lookup yields CDR1 DFQATT and CDR2 SNEGSKA (reference sequence). Trimming stripped 3 bases from V and 7 bases from J, with 13 bases between. The CDR3 covers 14 residues. CDR3 residues: CSASLSGGNSPLHF. Here the CDR3 DNA reads TGCAGTGCTAGTCTCTCCGGGGGAAATTCACCCCTCCACTTT.

The genes are TRBV12-3 or TRBV12-4 and TRBJ2-7, with D possibly being TRBD1 (6 bases). CDR3 size: 13 residues. V was pared by 6 bases and J by 7 bases, with 16 bases between. Here the CDR3 DNA reads TGTGCCAGCAGCACCGTGGGGGCGGGTGAGCAGTACTTC. Protein sequence: CASSTVGAGEQYF.

This chain uses TRBV6-6 with TRBJ1-1; D is perhaps TRBD1 (5 bases). The CDR3 is made up of 13 amino acids. CDR1 and CDR2 from the germline V gene are MNHNY and SVGAGI (reference sequence). V was trimmed by 2 bases and J by 5 bases, leaving 9 bases between them. Here the CDR3 DNA reads TGTGCCAGCAGTTACAGGGGTGTGACTGAAGCTTTCTTT. Encoded protein: CASSYRGVTEAFF.

This clone was seen just once. The chain links TRBV19 to TRBJ1-4; D may be TRBD1 (6 bases). Germline V gene data show CDR1 as LNHDA and CDR2 as SQIVND (reference sequence). Trimming pared 5 bases from V and 8 bases from J, leaving 18 bases between. The CDR3 loop spans 15 amino acids. CDR3 bases: TGTGCCAGTAGTGTTGTCGTGGGGGCAGGGGAAAAACTGTTTTTT. The encoded protein is CASSVVVGAGEKLFF.

This clone is a singleton in its sample. The rearrangement links TRBV12-5 to TRBJ2-2; TRBD2 agrees at 10 bases. Germline CDR1 reads LGHNT; CDR2 reads FRNRAP. This CDR3 region has 19 residues. Trimming removed 3 bases from V and 4 bases from J; junction bases left unmatched: 14. The CDR3 DNA reads TGTGCTAGTGGTTTCCTCGTAGTAGCGGGAGGATCGGGCACCGGGGAGCTGTTTTTT. This sequence encodes CASGFLVVAGGSGTGELFF. The complete variable domain, with remaining parts taken from reference TRBV12-5 and TRBJ2-2, reads DARVTQTPRHKVTEMGQEVTMRCQPILGHNTVFWYRQTMMQGLELLAYFRNRAPLDDSGMPKDRFSAEMPDATLATLKIQPSEPRDSAVYFCASGFLVVAGGSGTGELFFGEGSRLTVL.

V usage is TRBV28 and J usage is TRBJ1-5; no firm D call. Trimming took off 5 bases at V and 3 bases at J, with 11 bases between the two ends. The CDR3 consists of 14 residues. From germline, CDR1 is MDHEN and CDR2 SYDVKM. The CDR3 sequence: CASSLLRSNQPQHF. CDR3 sequence (DNA): TGTGCCAGCAGTCTCCTCCGGTCCAATCAGCCCCAGCATTTT.

The chain has TRBV29-1 and TRBJ1-1; 7 bases align to TRBD1. The V gene end was trimmed by 7 bases and the J gene end by 3 bases; junction bases not matched to a gene: 8. The CDR3 loop spans 13 amino acids. Germline V gene sequence: CDR1 SQVTM, CDR2 ANQGSEA. CDR3 protein: CSAGEGADTEAFF. CDR3 nucleotides: TGCAGCGCAGGAGAGGGGGCGGACACTGAAGCTTTCTTT.

This clone was seen once. The CDR3, as DNA: TGTGCCAGCAGACAATTCTCACAGGGGTCCTACGAGCAGTACTTC. This codes for CASRQFSQGSYEQYF. The gene calls are TRBV27 and TRBJ2-7; 7 bases are a match to TRBD1. The V gene end was trimmed by 6 bases and the J gene end by 1 base; junction bases not matched to a gene: 9. This CDR3 region has 15 residues. Germline V gene sequence: CDR1 MNHEY, CDR2 SMNVEV (reference sequence).

This chain joins TRBV4-1 and TRBJ2-3; 9 bases are shared with TRBD2. The CDR3 covers 15 residues. Trimming took 4 bases from V and 3 from J; bases not matched to a gene: 5. Germline CDR1 and CDR2: MGHRA and YSYEKL. The CDR3 region is CASSPSGRTTDTQYF. The CDR3 region has the DNA TGCGCCAGCAGCCCCAGCGGGAGGACTACAGATACGCAGTATTTT.

The chain couples TRBV5-4 to TRBJ2-3; possible D gene TRBD2, 6 bases. V was pared by 3 bases and J by 2 bases, with 7 bases between. The CDR3 runs to 13 residues. The germline V gene has CDR1 SGHNT and CDR2 YYREEE (reference sequence). CDR3 in amino acids: CASSWDFTDTQYF. For the CDR3, the DNA is TGTGCCAGCAGCTGGGACTTCACAGATACGCAGTATTTT.

The V gene is TRBV7-2, the J gene TRBJ2-7; 9 bases align to TRBD1. This CDR3 has 15 residues. Germline V gene data show CDR1 as SGHTA and CDR2 as FQGNSA. V lost 4 bases, J lost 2 bases, and 6 bases stayed unmatched. In DNA form, the CDR3 reads TGTGCCAGCAGCTCCCGGGACAGGGCTACCTACGAGCAGTACTTC. It yields the protein CASSSRDRATYEQYF.

This rearrangement joins TRBV7-2 to TRBJ2-5, with TRBD1 matching over 8 bases. The CDR3 spans 14 residues. V lost 7 bases and J lost 6; bases outside the gene matches: 10. CDR1 is SGHTA and CDR2 is FQGNSA in the germline V gene. CDR3 protein: CASTPDRAAKTQYF. CDR3 bases: TGTGCCAGCACCCCGGACAGGGCGGCGAAGACCCAGTACTTC.

The V gene is TRBV30, the J gene TRBJ2-1; 9 nucleotides match TRBD2. The CDR3 is 14 amino acids. Germline V gives CDR1 GTSNPN, CDR2 SVGIG (reference sequence). Trimming took 8 bases from V and 8 from J; bases not matched to a gene: 13. CDR3 in DNA: TGTGCCGGCCCCTCGGCGGGAGGGGTCGATGAGCAGTTCTTC. Its translation is CAGPSAGGVDEQFF.

This clone was detected once. This sequence joins TRBV10-3 and TRBJ2-5; TRBD2 matches 8 bases. The CDR3 has 15 residues. Germline lookup yields CDR1 ENHRY and CDR2 SYGVKD. V gave up 4 bases and J gave up 4 bases; unmatched junction bases: 8. The CDR3 DNA sequence: TGTGCCATCAGTGCCGAGGCGGGAGGAGGAGAGACCCAGTACTTC. This gives the protein CAISAEAGGGETQYF.

The chain combines TRBV7-9 with TRBJ2-1; TRBD2 aligns across 10 bases. The CDR3 runs 17 residues. The germline CDR1 and CDR2 sequences are SEHNR and FQNEAQ (reference sequence). V was pared by 5 bases and J by 5 bases, with 12 bases of the junction left unmatched. CDR3 amino acids: CASSPNPGLADDNEQFF. The CDR3 DNA reads TGTGCCAGCAGCCCCAACCCCGGACTAGCGGATGACAATGAGCAGTTCTTC. Looking up the rest from reference TRBV7-9 and TRBJ2-1 gives the full variable domain: DTGVSQNPRHKITKRGQNVTFRCDPISEHNRLYWYRQTLGQGPEFLTYFQNEAQLEKSRLLSDRFSAERPKGSFSTLEIQRTEQGDSAMYLCASSPNPGLADDNEQFFGPGTRLTVL.

The chain uses TRBV7-9 and TRBJ2-7, with 10 bases that match TRBD2. V was clipped by 5 bases and J by 4 bases; unmatched bases: 2. Germline lookup yields CDR1 SEHNR and CDR2 FQNEAQ (reference sequence). This CDR3 has 13 amino acids. DNA for the CDR3: TGTGCCAGCAGCCAGCGGGAGGGTTACGAGCAGTACTTC. Its protein is CASSQREGYEQYF.

There are a few counts of this clone. The rearrangement joins TRBV7-8 to TRBJ1-2; D gene uncertain. Germline CDR1 and CDR2: SGHVS and FQNEAQ. There are 16 residues in the CDR3. The V and J ends lost 2 bases and 3 bases respectively, with 16 bases between them. The DNA of the CDR3 is TGTGCCAGCAGCTTAACCCCGGGCCTCGGGGACTATGGCTACACCTTC. Its protein product is CASSLTPGLGDYGYTF.